Shown below are 22 T cell receptor beta chains from a single sample sequenced in a study of T cell repertoires in aging, cancer and after chemotherapy (dated by TCRdb to about 2019). TCR beta rearrangements were amplified from genomic DNA extracted from peripheral blood rather than from sorted cells or RNA. Instrument used: Illumina MiSeq. Rearranged TRB sequences spanning V, D and J segments were amplified in a multiplex touch-down PCR with a mixed TRB-A/B primer pool. TCRdb ran its own pipeline on the public reads, namely fastp trimming at Q25 and MiXCR clone calling, and kept in-frame beta chains. A single entry per CDR3 protein holds the most common genes and DNA from its merged rows. In all, the sample holds over 3,000 distinct CDR3 sequences, and 38% of those were seen once. The top ten constitute under 50% of the sample. Sequenced input: blood. The receptors shown here come from a human donor in good health.

The chain uses TRBV6-5 and TRBJ2-2, with no clear D. The CDR3 is 12 residues long. From germline, CDR1 is MNHEY and CDR2 SVGAGI. The V end was cut by 3 bases, the J end by 6 bases, with 5 bases between. Here the CDR3 reads CASSYRPGELFF. Written as DNA, the CDR3 is TGTGCCAGCAGTTATCGTCCCGGGGAGCTGTTTTTT.

This chain connects TRBV5-1 to TRBJ2-5, with D possibly being TRBD1 (7 bases). Germline values: CDR1 SGHRS, CDR2 YFSETQ. The CDR3 is 17 amino acids. Trimming pared 4 bases from V and 4 bases from J, leaving 23 bases between. CDR3 nucleotide sequence: TGCGCCAGCAGCCTGGGTGACAGGGAGGATCTCGGAGAGACCCAGTACTTC. Its translation is CASSLGDREDLGETQYF.

V is TRBV30 and J is TRBJ1-5; maybe TRBD1 (5 bases). Germline V CDR1 and CDR2: GTSNPN, SVGIG (reference sequence). Deletions cut 1 base from V and 5 bases from J, with 9 bases between. CDR3 length: 13 residues. CDR3 sequence: CAWSARGDQPQHF. In DNA, the CDR3 is TGTGCCTGGAGTGCCCGAGGGGATCAGCCCCAGCATTTT.

The table lists this clonotype with a few counts. The CDR3: CASSFTKADYNEQFF. For the CDR3, the DNA is TGCGCCAGCAGCTTCACAAAAGCTGACTACAATGAGCAGTTCTTC. The chain combines TRBV5-1 with TRBJ2-1; D gene unclear. Per germline, CDR1 SGHRS and CDR2 YFSETQ. V lost 2 bases and J lost 3, with 12 bases in between. The CDR3 spans 15 residues.

The chain carries TRBV6-1 and TRBJ1-2, with D possibly matching TRBD1 (5 bases). Trimming pared 5 bases from V and 6 bases from J, leaving 13 bases between. The CDR3 sequence is 13 residues long. Germline-derived CDR1 and CDR2 are MNHNS and SASEGT. The CDR3 spells CASSSGTRNGYTF. The DNA of the CDR3 is TGTGCCAGCAGTTCCGGGACTCGGAATGGCTACACCTTC.

The CDR3 DNA sequence: TGTGCCAGCAGCAACGGACAGTTGAACACCGGGGAGCTGTTTTTT. This codes for CASSNGQLNTGELFF. J is TRBJ2-2 and V is TRBV13; D might be TRBD1 (6 bases). Trimming removed 5 bases at V and 1 base at J, with 11 bases between. The CDR3 length is 15 residues. From germline, CDR1 is PRHDT and CDR2 FYEKMQ (reference sequence).

The chain recombines TRBV7-6 with TRBJ1-5, with D perhaps TRBD1 (5 bases). Germline CDR1 SGHVS, CDR2 FNYEAQ. This CDR3 is built from 13 residues. V lost 6 bases, J lost 7 bases, and 13 bases lay in between. The CDR3 coding sequence is TGTGCCAGCAGTTCACAGAGGGACCAGCCCCAGCATTTT. This encodes CASSSQRDQPQHF.

The chain is built from TRBV5-1 and TRBJ1-5, with a tentative D call TRBD1 (6 bases). CDR3 length equals 15 residues. The V gene's germline CDR1 is SGHRS and CDR2 YFSETQ. Trimming shortened V by 0 bases and J by 1 base, and 8 bases separated the two germline ends. In DNA, the CDR3 is TGCGCCAGCAGCTTGGAGGGGGTAAGCAATCAGCCCCAGCATTTT. It codes for CASSLEGVSNQPQHF.

This clonotype was observed a few times. The V and J genes are TRBV27 and TRBJ1-6, with 7 bases lining up with TRBD1. Germline CDR1 is MNHEY and CDR2 is SMNVEV (reference sequence). The CDR3 is 22 residues long. Trimming removed 4 bases from V and 0 bases from J; junction bases left unmatched: 21. CDR3: CASSYSGRRSRTGSSYNSPLHF. DNA of the CDR3: TGTGCCAGCAGTTACTCAGGGCGTAGGAGTCGGACAGGCAGCTCCTATAATTCACCCCTCCACTTT.

The chain has TRBV5-1 and TRBJ2-7; D is possibly TRBD2 (6 bases). The CDR3 totals 15 residues. Germline V lookup: CDR1 SGHRS, CDR2 YFSETQ. With 1 base removed from V and 5 bases from J, the gap between germline ends came to 16 bases. The CDR3 coding sequence is TGCGCCAGCAGCTTGCTAGGCGTAGGAGGGCACGAGCAGTACGTC. It codes for CASSLLGVGGHEQYV.

Turning to this clonotype: A much larger clone lies a single base off, so this may be a read error. The J gene is TRBJ2-7, the V gene TRBV5-4; TRBD1 matches 7 bases. The CDR3 has 15 amino acids. V lost 4 bases and J lost 3; bases outside the gene matches: 10. Germline lookup yields CDR1 SGHNT and CDR2 YYREEE (reference sequence). The CDR3 here is CASSQGVRSGYEQYF. CDR3 nucleotide sequence: TGTGCCAGCAGCCAGGGGGTTCGTTCGGGCTACGAGCAGTACTTC.

V gene TRBV7-6 combines with J gene TRBJ2-2; D perhaps matches TRBD2 (8 bases). V was pared by 5 bases and J by 3 bases, with 16 bases between. CDR3 length equals 16 residues. Germline V CDR1 and CDR2: SGHVS, FNYEAQ. The CDR3 protein is CASSPREGAHTGELFF. CDR3 DNA: TGTGCCAGCAGCCCCCGGGAGGGGGCGCACACCGGGGAGCTGTTTTTT.

The chain is built from TRBV6-2 or TRBV6-3 and TRBJ1-5; D is ambiguous. V lost 6 bases, J lost 2 bases, and 11 bases lay in between. From germline, CDR1 is MNHEY and CDR2 SVGEGT. The CDR3 totals 14 residues. As DNA, the CDR3 is TGTGCCAGCAGACTCTTGTCGGGCAATCAGCCCCAGCATTTT. This gives the protein CASRLLSGNQPQHF.

With respect to this clonotype: Mismatch with germline at one junction end may stem from a read error. The chain employs TRBV4-3 and TRBJ2-1, with TRBD2 identical over 13 bases. This CDR3 is built from 16 residues. Germline V lookup: CDR1 LGHNA, CDR2 YSLEER. The CDR3 DNA is TGTGCCAGCAGCCGGACTAGCGGGGGTTCCTACAATGAGCAGTTCTTC. This gives the protein CASSRTSGGSYNEQFF.

This clonotype was seen more than once but under ten times. The chain uses TRBV27 and TRBJ1-2; unclear D gene. This CDR3 region has 14 residues. The V gene lost 5 bases and the J gene lost 6 bases, with 16 bases spanning the gap. The V gene's germline CDR1 is MNHEY and CDR2 SMNVEV (reference sequence). The CDR3 DNA is TGTGCCAGCAGTAGCGTGACCGGGGAGAATGGCTACACCTTC. This sequence encodes CASSSVTGENGYTF.

This clonotype is judged medium-sized. The CDR3 loop is CASSPGPETQYF. The CDR3, as DNA: TGTGCCAGCAGCCCTGGCCCGGAGACCCAGTACTTC. The chain couples TRBV6-5 to TRBJ2-5; D gene ambiguous. V was pared by 6 bases and J by 5 bases, with 10 bases between. The length of the CDR3 is 12 residues. Germline V lookup: CDR1 MNHEY, CDR2 SVGAGI.

Judged by abundance, this clonotype is medium-sized. The DNA for the CDR3 is TGTGCCAGTAGCGATCCCCGGGGGCCTGAAGAGACCCAGTACTTC. Encoded protein: CASSDPRGPEETQYF. This chain uses TRBV19 with TRBJ2-5; D may be TRBD1 or TRBD2 (6 bases each). The germline V gene has CDR1 LNHDA and CDR2 SQIVND (reference sequence). This CDR3 comprises 15 residues. The V and J ends lost 6 bases and 3 bases respectively, with 17 bases between them.

Remarks on this clonotype: One junction end disagrees with the germline gene, perhaps due to a read error. The V gene is TRBV7-6, the J gene TRBJ2-5, with TRBD1 as a possible D gene (7 bases). Germline V gene lookup returns CDR1 SGHVS and CDR2 FNYEAQ. This CDR3 contains 15 residues. The CDR3, as DNA: TGTGCTAGCAGCTCCGACAGGGCGGCGGGGGAGACCCAGTACTTC. Its protein product is CASSSDRAAGETQYF.

V is TRBV15 and J is TRBJ1-5; 7 bases line up with TRBD1. V dropped 2 bases and J dropped 6; count of bases not matched to a gene: 10. CDR3 length: 16 amino acids. The germline V gene encodes CDR1 LNHNV and CDR2 YYDKDF (reference sequence). CDR3 bases: TGTGCCACCAGCAGACCGCAGGGGGGGGAAGGTCAGCCCCAGCATTTT. This codes for CATSRPQGGEGQPQHF.

By proportion, this clonotype is medium-sized (0.01 to 0.1%). The chain joins TRBV12-3 or TRBV12-4 to TRBJ2-2, with D unclear. There are 13 residues in the CDR3. V was trimmed by 3 bases and J by 5 bases, leaving 7 bases between them. CDR3 sequence (DNA): TGTGCCAGCAGTTTCGGTGATACCGGGGAGCTGTTTTTT. Translated: CASSFGDTGELFF.

This clonotype was seen a handful of times. The chain employs TRBV18 and TRBJ2-2; D is ambiguous. Deletions cut 2 bases from V and 3 bases from J, with 7 bases between. The germline gives CDR1 KGHSH, CDR2 LQKENI. This CDR3 spans 14 amino acids. The CDR3: CASSPGIDTGELFF. The CDR3 DNA reads as TGTGCCAGCTCACCAGGGATTGACACCGGGGAGCTGTTTTTT.

V gene TRBV12-3 or TRBV12-4 combines with J gene TRBJ1-5, with TRBD1 matching over 8 bases. After removal of 4 bases from V and 0 bases from J, the junction contained 5 bases not matched to a gene. The CDR3 is 16 residues long. The CDR3: CASSSRTGNSNQPQHF. CDR3 coding DNA: TGTGCCAGCAGTTCCCGGACAGGGAATAGCAATCAGCCCCAGCATTTT.